This entry describes one TCR beta chain. What it binds is unknown. With 60 Vbeta and 13 Jbeta primers, the PCR was carried out. The method was immunoSEQ multiplex PCR; TCRdb's version includes in-frame clones alone and lacks a portion of them. This table has about 160,000 clones, around four fifths appearing once. The sample is drawn from a study of cytomegalovirus exposure and HLA in healthy donors. CDR1 and CDR2 (germline): GTSNPN, SVGIG (reference sequence). Trimming took 2 bases from V and 4 from J, leaving 11 bases between them. The CDR3 runs 13 residues. Broader study findings: The classifier reportedly diagnosed cytomegalovirus status with high specificity and sensitivity. Relative to the approximately 700-donor mean, N-insertions were reportedly fewer in an Asian-associated ancestry cluster in a later analysis.

Material for sequencing was PBMCs. J is TRBJ1-1 and V is TRBV30, with D maybe TRBD1 (5 bases). This clonotype originated in a man between 18 and 35 years old in good health and CMV-seropositive. The CDR3, as DNA: TGTGCCTGGAGTTCAGGGTTAGGCACTGAAGCTTTCTTT. Protein: CAWSSGLGTEAFF.